The 15 T cell receptor beta chains below were found in one sample sequenced in a study of tissue T cells after allogeneic stem cell transplantation. The method was immunoSEQ multiplex PCR; TCRdb's version includes in-frame clones alone and lacks a portion of them. There are about 3,500 clones in the sample; under 50% occur only once, and about 20% lies in the top ten. The time point was: mouse harvest day 14 after allogeneic transplant. The graft held 10^6 splenic CD5+ T cells and 10^7 T-cell-depleted bone marrow cells. Sequenced input: gut tissue. These receptors all stem from a female BALB/c mouse given C57BL/6 T cells with graft-versus-host disease after an allogeneic hematopoietic cell transplant.

This clone came up a few times. The listed genes are named as in mouse. Coverage ceases 1 residue before the CDR3 finishes, and the germline J gene fills in the end. The V call is TRBV26, the J call TRBJ2-7; D is undetermined. This CDR3 contains 14 residues. The germline CDR1 and CDR2 sequences are KGHPV and FQNQEV (reference sequence). V lost 4 bases to trimming and J lost 0 bases, with 10 bases between them. CDR3 residues: CASSPRHSSYEQYF. The part of the CDR3 DNA that was read is TGTGCCAGCAGTCCTCGACATAGCTCCTATGAACAGTAC.

Details on this clone: Gene names are the mouse ones. The CDR3 is cut off 1 residue early in the read; its end comes from the germline J gene. The J gene is TRBJ2-4, the V gene TRBV23; the D call in the table, TRBD1, was not verified against the DNA. Germline CDR1 is KGHTA and CDR2 is FQNQQP. The CDR3 runs to 13 residues. The CDR3: CSSSYRGQNTLYF. CDR3 DNA, as far as it was read: TGCTCCAGCAGTTACAGGGGACAAAACACCTTGTAC. The whole variable domain, remainder taken from reference TRBV23 and TRBJ2-4, is DAAVTQKPRYLIKMKGQEAEMKCIPEKGHTAVFWYQQKQSKELKFLIYFQNQQPLDQIDMVKERFSAVCPSSSLCSLGIRTCEAEDSALYLCSSSYRGQNTLYFGAGTRLSVL.

This clone is judged large. Gene names and germline refer to mouse. The read ends 1 residue early relative to the CDR3; the germline J gene fills the gap. The rearrangement joins TRBV5 to TRBJ2-7; 8 nucleotides align to TRBD1. CDR3 length: 15 residues. Germline trimming cut 4 bases from V and 0 bases from J; bases unmatched to any gene: 5. Germline CDR1 reads LGHNA; CDR2 reads YNLKQL (reference sequence). CDR3 bases read: TGTGCCAGCAGCCCCTCGACAGGGGACTCCTATGAACAGTAC. Its protein product is CASSPSTGDSYEQY. From start to end, the CDR3 is CASSPSTGDSYEQYF.

Notes on this clone: The gene names here belong to mouse. The read ends 1 residue before the CDR3 terminus; that terminus is restored from the germline J gene. This chain links TRBV5 with TRBJ2-4; 10 nucleotides line up with TRBD2. The germline CDR1 and CDR2 sequences are LGHNA and YNLKQL (reference sequence). This CDR3 region has 18 residues. Germline trimming cut 0 bases from V and 0 bases from J; bases unmatched to any gene: 6. CDR3 region: CASSQDHWGGLSQNTLYF. The CDR3 bases that were read are TGTGCCAGCAGCCAAGACCACTGGGGGGGGCTTAGTCAAAACACCTTGTAC.

This clone has more than one count but fewer than ten. Each gene name is a mouse one. Sequencing ends 1 residue short of the CDR3 end; the germline J gene provides the rest. This chain links TRBV21 with TRBJ2-1; either TRBD1 or TRBD2 may supply D (5 bases each). TRBV21 is noted as an ORF with a role that remains uncertain. CDR3 length: 13 residues. The ends were cut back, 7 bases at V and 1 base at J, with 8 bases in the middle. The CDR3 loop reads CASTRDNYAEQFF. The sequenced CDR3 bases are TGTGCTAGCACCCGGGACAACTATGCTGAGCAGTTC.

For this clone: The gene names here belong to mouse. The CDR3 end falls 1 residue outside the read, so it is completed with the germline J gene. The chain combines TRBV14 with TRBJ2-4; D gene unclear. The V and J ends lost 2 bases and 4 bases respectively, with 5 bases between them. Germline V lookup: CDR1 SGHDT, CDR2 FRDEAV. The CDR3 is made up of 12 amino acids. The covered CDR3 bases are TGTGCCAGCAGTTTAACAAAAAACACCTTGTAC. This translates into CASSLTKNTLY. The full CDR3 protein is CASSLTKNTLYF.

There are a few counts of this clone. Mouse gene names apply. Coverage ceases 1 residue before the CDR3 finishes, and the germline J gene fills in the end. V usage is TRBV3 and J usage is TRBJ2-1, with 9 bases aligning to TRBD2. V shed 3 bases, J shed 7 bases, and the junction held 4 bases outside the gene matches. The CDR3 has 14 amino acids. Germline assignment: CDR1 SNHLY and CDR2 FYNGKV (reference sequence). CDR3 bases read: TGTGCCAGCAGCTTGCGACTGGGGGCGGCTGAGCAGTTC. This translates into CASSLRLGAAEQF. The entire CDR3 protein is CASSLRLGAAEQFF.

Worth noting for this clone: Genes and germline are mouse. Sequencing ends 1 residue short of the CDR3 end; the germline J gene provides the rest. The chain uses TRBV16 and TRBJ1-4, with D maybe TRBD1 (6 bases). This CDR3 comprises 15 residues. CDR1 is SGHSA, CDR2 FRNQAP, per germline. Trimming stripped 1 base from V and 2 bases from J, with 8 bases between. CDR3 DNA (partial): TGTGCAAGCAGCTTAGGGGGGGGCTCCAACGAAAGATTATTT. Amino acid sequence: CASSLGGGSNERLF. Given in full, the CDR3 is CASSLGGGSNERLFF.

On this clone itself: The genes are named according to mouse. The read halts 1 residue ahead of the CDR3 end, with the missing end drawn from the germline J gene. V gene TRBV26 combines with J gene TRBJ2-5, with D perhaps being TRBD1 or TRBD2 (5 bases each). The V gene's germline CDR1 is KGHPV and CDR2 FQNQEV (reference sequence). The CDR3 is 14 amino acids. Trimming cost V 4 bases and J 1 base, with 9 bases left between them. This CDR3 is CASSPPGHQDTQYF. Incomplete CDR3 DNA: TGTGCCAGCAGTCCACCGGGACACCAAGACACCCAGTAC.

Note on this clone: Germline and genes: mouse. The sequenced fragment ends 1 residue before the CDR3 boundary, so the rest is inferred from the germline J gene. The rearrangement links TRBV23 to TRBJ1-2. Germline V gene data show CDR1 as KGHTA and CDR2 as FQNQQP. This CDR3 is 15 amino acids long. The sequenced CDR3 bases are TGCTCCAGCAGTCAATTGGCAGATGCAAACTCCGACTACACC. This translates into CSSSQLADANSDYT. The whole CDR3 is CSSSQLADANSDYTF.

This clone is judged medium-sized. Here the gene names and germline are mouse. The CDR3 extends 1 residue past the end of the read, so its final part is completed from the germline J gene. The gene calls are TRBV13-2 and TRBJ2-7, with TRBD2 as a possible D gene (5 bases). Germline lookup yields CDR1 NNHNN and CDR2 SYGAGS (reference sequence). The CDR3 has 13 amino acids. The V and J ends lost 1 base and 6 bases respectively, with 11 bases between them. This CDR3 is CASGDRLGGEQYF. Partial CDR3 DNA: TGTGCCAGCGGTGATAGGCTGGGTGGTGAACAGTAC.

On this clone itself: Gene names and germline match the mouse. From the germline J gene comes the end of the CDR3, since the read stops 1 residue before it. This sequence joins TRBV31 and TRBJ2-7; 7 bases line up with TRBD1. Germline V gene data show CDR1 as GKSSPN and CDR2 as SITVG. The CDR3 loop spans 14 amino acids. The trim removed 3 bases at V and 0 bases at J, leaving 5 bases unmatched. CDR3 bases read: TGTGCCTGGAGCCGGGACAGCCTCTCCTATGAACAGTAC. It encodes CAWSRDSLSYEQY. The complete CDR3 sequence is CAWSRDSLSYEQYF.

As to this clone: Gene names refer to mouse genes. The sequenced part of the CDR3 DNA is TGTGCCAGCTCTGCCTACCTGAGGGGCGCGAGTGCAGAAACGCTGTAT. The encoded protein is CASSAYLRGASAETLY. The full CDR3 protein is CASSAYLRGASAETLYF. The chain has TRBV12-1 and TRBJ2-3, with D perhaps being TRBD1 or TRBD2 (5 bases each). The observed sequence ends 1 residue before the CDR3 terminus, with the missing tail filled in from the germline J gene. Trimming took off 3 bases at V and 0 bases at J, with 18 bases between the two ends. This CDR3 is 17 amino acids long. Germline V gives CDR1 SGHSN, CDR2 HYEKVE.

In regard to this clone: Gene labels here are mouse ones. The read comes to an end 1 residue before the CDR3 does, leaving the germline J gene to fill in the end. The rearrangement links TRBV26 to TRBJ1-4; no definite D call. V lost 6 bases and J 0 bases, leaving 5 bases between the germline ends. The CDR3 is made up of 13 amino acids. Germline-derived CDR1 and CDR2 are KGHPV and FQNQEV (reference sequence). The CDR3 region is CASSPFSNERLFF. Partial CDR3 DNA: TGTGCCAGCAGCCCCTTTTCCAACGAAAGATTATTT.

With regard to this clone: Gene names refer to mouse genes. The sequence runs out 1 residue before the end of the CDR3; the remainder is reconstructed from the germline J gene. This rearrangement joins TRBV13-2 to TRBJ2-7; perhaps TRBD1 as D (5 bases). The V gene's germline CDR1 is NNHNN and CDR2 SYGAGS (reference sequence). The CDR3 covers 13 residues. Deletions cut 0 bases from V and 4 bases from J, with 8 bases between. This chain's CDR3 is CASGDGRGYEQYF. The sequenced CDR3 bases are TGTGCCAGCGGTGATGGGAGGGGATATGAACAGTAC.